The rows below give T cell receptor beta chains drawn from one sample of a study of long-term antiretroviral therapy in people with HIV. Data came from immunoSEQ multiplex PCR; TCRdb stores just in-frame clones and leaves some out. Here the sample spans tens of thousands of clones, approximately 85% being singletons. This sample comprised unsorted PBMCs, obtained 2.2 years after starting antiretroviral therapy. The receptors stem from a young man with HIV. Both conserved end residues are part of each CDR3. Each record gives: V gene, clone size, J gene, D gene, CDR3 protein, CDR3 DNA. A D gene is named only where the DNA matches it firmly. The size of a clone is reported for some rows only, either as once, few or many, or as a class for expanded clones.

>TRBV7-9|-|TRBJ1-4|-
CASSSRDLGTKNEKLFF
TGTGCCAGCAGCTCCCGAGACCTCGGGACAAAAAATGAAAAACTGTTTTTT
>TRBV7-9|-|TRBJ2-7|TRBD1
CASSARQGVGEQYF
TGTGCCAGCAGCGCCCGACAGGGGGTGGGGGAGCAGTACTTC
>TRBV29-1|-|TRBJ1-1|-
CSVGAGWGNTEAFF
TGCAGCGTTGGCGCAGGGTGGGGGAACACTGAAGCTTTCTTT
>TRBV2|-|TRBJ2-1|TRBD2
CASSDRLAGGQDNEQFF
TGTGCCAGCAGTGACCGACTAGCGGGGGGGCAGGACAATGAGCAGTTCTTC
>TRBV7-2|-|TRBJ1-2|TRBD1
CASSRQGPSYGYTF
TGTGCCAGCAGCCGACAGGGGCCCAGCTATGGCTACACCTTC
>TRBV28|-|TRBJ2-1|-
CASSPFGTSYNEQFF
TGTGCCAGCAGCCCGTTTGGAACTTCCTACAATGAGCAGTTCTTC
>TRBV6-1|once|TRBJ2-3|TRBD1
CASEGQRTDTQYF
TGTGCCAGTGAGGGACAGCGCACAGATACGCAGTATTTT
>TRBV28|-|TRBJ2-1|TRBD1
CASTMDRGDEQFF
TGTGCCAGCACAATGGACAGGGGAGATGAGCAGTTCTTC
>TRBV5-1|-|TRBJ2-7|-
CASSPPGLSIYEQYF
TGCGCCAGCAGCCCGCCGGGACTCTCCATTTACGAGCAGTACTTC
>TRBV5-1|-|TRBJ2-1|-
CASSLFPTVSSYNEQFF
TGCGCCAGCAGCCTATTCCCGACGGTAAGCTCCTACAATGAGCAGTTCTTC
>TRBV7-9|-|TRBJ1-5|-
CASSLDSYSNQPQHF
TGTGCCAGCAGCTTAGACAGCTATAGCAATCAGCCCCAGCATTTT
>TRBV7-2|-|TRBJ1-2|-
CASSSSTGFNYGYTF
TGTGCCAGCAGCTCGTCCACCGGATTTAACTATGGCTACACCTTC
>TRBV5-4|-|TRBJ2-1|TRBD2
CASGTPGTSGGDEQFF
TGTGCCAGCGGAACTCCGGGGACTAGCGGGGGTGATGAGCAGTTCTTC
>TRBV5-1|-|TRBJ2-1|TRBD1
CASRGPGQGAPDEQFF
TGCGCCAGCAGAGGTCCGGGACAGGGGGCGCCGGATGAGCAGTTCTTC
>TRBV11-3|-|TRBJ2-1|-
CASSLAGYEQFF
TGTGCCAGCAGCTTAGCAGGGTATGAGCAGTTCTTC
>TRBV28|-|TRBJ1-2|-
CASSFGGGNYGYTF
TGTGCCAGCAGTTTTGGGGGCGGGAACTATGGCTACACCTTC
>TRBV27|-|TRBJ1-5|TRBD1
CASSSFAPGTGNNQPQHF
TGTGCCAGCAGTTCCTTCGCCCCCGGGACAGGGAATAATCAGCCCCAGCATTTT
>TRBV10-3|-|TRBJ2-1|-
CAITADNNEQFF
TGTGCCATCACCGCCGACAACAATGAGCAGTTCTTC
>TRBV30|-|TRBJ2-7|-
CAWNLQGYSYEQYF
TGTGCCTGGAACCTACAGGGATACTCCTACGAGCAGTACTTC
>TRBV6-4|-|TRBJ1-5|TRBD1
CASSESQGAGQPQHF
TGTGCCAGCAGTGAATCACAGGGGGCAGGGCAGCCCCAGCATTTT
>TRBV7-7|-|TRBJ2-1|-
CASSPGRTRTYNEQFF
TGTGCTAGCAGTCCCGGGCGGACCCGTACCTACAATGAGCAGTTCTTC
>TRBV7-9|-|TRBJ1-5|TRBD1
CASSSTGGNQPQHF
TGTGCCAGCAGCTCCACAGGGGGCAATCAGCCCCAGCATTTT
>TRBV29-1|-|TRBJ1-2|-
CSVETVNGYGYTF
TGCAGCGTTGAAACGGTCAATGGGTATGGCTACACCTTC
>TRBV9|-|TRBJ1-4|TRBD1
CASRVFSGTGNEKLFF
TGTGCCAGCAGGGTCTTCTCCGGGACAGGGAATGAAAAACTGTTTTTT
>TRBV6-4|-|TRBJ2-1|TRBD1
CASSDSTGQGAHRSYNEQFF
TGTGCCAGCAGTGACTCAACGGGACAGGGGGCTCATCGCTCCTACAATGAGCAGTTCTTC
>TRBV10-3|-|TRBJ2-7|-
CAISEPPGSPSYEQYF
TGTGCCATCAGTGAGCCGCCAGGATCCCCTTCCTACGAGCAGTACTTC
>TRBV5-1|-|TRBJ2-1|TRBD1
CASSPGQGIDEQFF
TGCGCCAGCAGTCCGGGACAGGGTATCGATGAGCAGTTCTTC
>TRBV7-9|-|TRBJ1-1|-
CASSLGQATEAFF
TGTGCCAGCAGCCTCGGACAAGCGACTGAAGCTTTCTTT
>TRBV6-5|-|TRBJ2-1|-
CASTSGGPSYNEQFF
TGTGCCAGCACATCGGGGGGCCCCTCCTACAATGAGCAGTTCTTC
>TRBV11-3|-|TRBJ2-3|-
CASSSQTDTQYF
TGTGCCAGCAGCTCGCAAACAGATACGCAGTATTTT
>TRBV6-1|-|TRBJ1-5|TRBD1
CASSERAPGTGGRPQHF
TGTGCCAGCAGCGAAAGGGCCCCCGGGACAGGGGGCAGGCCCCAGCATTTT
>TRBV27|few|TRBJ2-2|TRBD2
CASSLGLAGGPGGELFF
TGTGCCAGCAGTTTAGGACTAGCGGGAGGCCCCGGCGGGGAGCTGTTTTTT
>TRBV6-4|-|TRBJ1-1|TRBD1
CASSDGGQGKTEAFF
TGTGCCAGCAGTGACGGTGGACAGGGGAAAACTGAAGCTTTCTTT
>TRBV7-9|-|TRBJ2-2|-
CASSLRWGNTGELFF
TGTGCCAGCAGCTTACGCTGGGGGAACACCGGGGAGCTGTTTTTT
>TRBV11-2|-|TRBJ2-4|-
CASRDIWQVIQYF
TGTGCCAGCAGGGATATATGGCAGGTCATTCAGTACTTC
>TRBV7-3|-|TRBJ2-1|-
CASRLEVNEQFF
TGTGCCAGCAGACTCGAGGTCAATGAGCAGTTCTTC
>TRBV11-2|-|TRBJ2-7|-
CASSLGYSSYEQYF
TGTGCCAGCAGCTTAGGGTACAGCTCCTACGAGCAGTACTTC
>TRBV27|-|TRBJ1-2|TRBD1
CASRDGQGYGYTF
TGTGCCAGCAGAGACGGACAGGGCTATGGCTACACCTTC
>TRBV25-1|-|TRBJ2-7|-
CASSDLAVYEQYF
TGTGCCAGCAGTGACTTAGCGGTCTACGAGCAGTACTTC
>TRBV5-1|-|TRBJ2-3|-
CASSLARSTDTQYF
TGCGCCAGCAGCTTAGCCCGGTCCACAGATACGCAGTATTTT
>TRBV2|-|TRBJ2-2|-
CASTLEGTTGELFF
TGTGCCAGCACGTTAGAGGGGACCACCGGGGAGCTGTTTTTT
>TRBV4-1|-|TRBJ2-3|TRBD2
CASSQDMTSGSTDTQYF
TGCGCCAGCAGCCAAGATATGACTAGCGGGAGCACAGATACGCAGTATTTT